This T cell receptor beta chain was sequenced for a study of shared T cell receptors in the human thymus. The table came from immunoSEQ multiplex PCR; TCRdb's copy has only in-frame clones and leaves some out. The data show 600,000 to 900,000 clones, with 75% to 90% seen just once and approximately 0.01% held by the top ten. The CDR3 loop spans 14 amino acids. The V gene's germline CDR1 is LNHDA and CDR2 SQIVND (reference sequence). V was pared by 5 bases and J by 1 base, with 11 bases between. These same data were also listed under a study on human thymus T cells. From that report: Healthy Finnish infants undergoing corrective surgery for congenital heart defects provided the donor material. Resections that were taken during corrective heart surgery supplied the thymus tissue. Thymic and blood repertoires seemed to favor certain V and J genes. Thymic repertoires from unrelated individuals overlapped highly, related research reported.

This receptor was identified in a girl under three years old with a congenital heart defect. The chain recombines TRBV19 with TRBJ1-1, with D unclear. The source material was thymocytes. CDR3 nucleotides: TGTGCCAGTAGTCCCCGGGAAAGGAACACTGAAGCTTTCTTT. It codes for CASSPRERNTEAFF.